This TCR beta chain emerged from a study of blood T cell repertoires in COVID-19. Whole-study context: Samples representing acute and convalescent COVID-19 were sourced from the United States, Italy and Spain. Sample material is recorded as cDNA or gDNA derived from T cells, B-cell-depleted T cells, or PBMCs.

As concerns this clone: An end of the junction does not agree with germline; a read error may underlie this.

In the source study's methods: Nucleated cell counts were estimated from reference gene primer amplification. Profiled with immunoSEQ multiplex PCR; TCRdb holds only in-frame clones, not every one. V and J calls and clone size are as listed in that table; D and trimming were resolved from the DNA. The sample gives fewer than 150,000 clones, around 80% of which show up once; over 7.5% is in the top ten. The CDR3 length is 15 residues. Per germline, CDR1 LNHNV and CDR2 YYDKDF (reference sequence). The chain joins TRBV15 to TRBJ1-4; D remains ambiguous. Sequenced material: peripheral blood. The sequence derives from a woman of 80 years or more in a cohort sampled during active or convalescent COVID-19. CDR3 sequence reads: CATSRDSSRNEKLFF. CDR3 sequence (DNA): TGTGCCACCAGCCGAGACTCTAGTCGCAATGAAAAACTGTTTTTT.